This T cell receptor beta chain comes out of a study of blood T cell repertoires in COVID-19. The wider study: Collection of acute and convalescent COVID-19 samples took place in the United States, Italy and Spain. The analysed material was cDNA or gDNA that came from T cells, B-cell-depleted T cells, or PBMCs.

Study processing details: Counts of nucleated cells, estimated from reference gene primer amplification, were obtained. Assay used: immunoSEQ multiplex PCR; TCRdb lists only in-frame clones, some missing. That table gives V, J and clone size, and the DNA gave D and trimming. The table includes some 200,000 clones, 82% detected once. The germline CDR1 and CDR2 sequences are SEHNR and FQNEAQ (reference sequence). V was pared by 1 base and J by 4 bases, with 3 bases of the junction left unmatched. The CDR3 spans 14 residues. Seattle-derived patients entered the study during active infection and were followed longitudinally.

Sequencing used peripheral blood. The sequence came from a woman aged 70-85 years with COVID-19, enrolled during active disease. The rearrangement joins TRBV7-9 to TRBJ1-1; TRBD1 aligns across 7 bases. The DNA for the CDR3 is TGTGCCAGCAGCTTAGGACAGGGAAGCACTGAAGCTTTCTTT. Translated, it gives CASSLGQGSTEAFF.